These 23 T cell receptor beta chains originate from one sample sequenced in a study of blood T cell repertoires in COVID-19. Using immunoSEQ multiplex PCR, the repertoire was profiled, and TCRdb retains in-frame clones only, with some absent. Among about 230,000 clones listed, approximately 90% were seen once. The sequencing input was peripheral blood. Receptors originate from a man aged 50 to 60 with COVID-19, enrolled during active disease.

V gene TRBV27 combines with J gene TRBJ2-7; the match to TRBD2 covers 7 bases. Trimming at V came to 2 bases and at J to 4 bases, leaving 2 bases not matched to a gene. Looked up from germline, CDR1 is MNHEY and CDR2 is SMNVEV (reference sequence). The length of the CDR3 is 13 residues. The CDR3 protein is CASSLGGGYEQYF. The CDR3 bases are TGTGCCAGCAGTTTAGGGGGAGGGTACGAGCAGTACTTC.

The rearrangement joins TRBV10-3 to TRBJ1-2; TRBD1 matches 8 bases. Germline V gene sequence: CDR1 ENHRY, CDR2 SYGVKD. V trimming: 4 bases; J trimming: 6 bases; junction bases outside the gene matches: 10. The CDR3 has 15 amino acids. In DNA form, the CDR3 reads TGTGCCATCAGTGCGACAGGGGTGGGGACCAATGGCTACACCTTC. Encoded protein: CAISATGVGTNGYTF.

V and J are TRBV6-5 and TRBJ2-1; a possible D gene is TRBD2 (6 bases). CDR3 size: 14 residues. Germline V gives CDR1 MNHEY, CDR2 SVGAGI. With 2 bases removed from V and 1 base from J, the gap between germline ends came to 6 bases. In DNA form, the CDR3 reads TGTGCCAGCAGTTACGCGGGGTCCTACAATGAGCAGTTCTTC. Translated, it gives CASSYAGSYNEQFF.

This clone was counted only a few times. The chain employs TRBV3-1 (or the pseudogene TRBV3-2) and TRBJ1-5; the match to TRBD1 covers 7 bases. The CDR3 consists of 15 residues. V lost 1 base to trimming and J lost 6 bases; unmatched junction nucleotides: 6. CDR1 and CDR2 (germline): LGHDT, YNNKEL (reference sequence). CDR3 bases: TGTGCCAGCAGCCAAGCGACAGGGAAAGGTCAGCCCCAGCATTTT. Translating it yields CASSQATGKGQPQHF.

This chain uses TRBV28 with TRBJ2-7; 9 bases fit TRBD1. The CDR3 consists of 17 residues. The V gene's germline CDR1 is MDHEN and CDR2 SYDVKM. The V and J ends lost 2 bases and 1 base, in that order; junction bases with no gene match: 9. This chain's CDR3 is CASSLPTGTGPSYEQYF. The CDR3 region has the DNA TGTGCCAGCAGTTTACCGACCGGGACAGGGCCGTCCTACGAGCAGTACTTC.

The V call is TRBV12-3 or TRBV12-4, the J call TRBJ2-7, with a weak D call TRBD1 (6 bases). This CDR3 is built from 13 residues. V dropped 5 bases and J dropped 8 bases, with 16 bases sitting between them. For the CDR3, the DNA is TGTGCCAGCAGTCGGACAGAGTTTACGCAGCAGTACTTC. Translating it yields CASSRTEFTQQYF.

This clone was recorded a few times. The CDR3 loop is CASSQTRKTGPGNTIYF. For the CDR3, the DNA is TGCGCCAGCAGCCAAACGAGAAAGACAGGGCCTGGAAACACCATATATTTT. The chain links TRBV4-3 to TRBJ1-3; 7 nucleotides align to TRBD1. In germline, CDR1 is LGHNA, CDR2 YSLEER. This CDR3 spans 17 amino acids. V was pared by 2 bases and J by 2 bases, with 9 bases of the junction left unmatched.

The chain has TRBV23-1 and TRBJ1-4; 9 bases agree with TRBD1. TRBV23-1 is designated an ORF whose function remains uncertain. V was clipped by 0 bases and J by 8 bases; unmatched bases: 10. This CDR3 has 17 amino acids. The CDR3 bases are TGCGCCAGCAGTCAATCTAAAAGACAGGGGGGGGAGGAAAAACTGTTTTTT. Encoded protein: CASSQSKRQGGEEKLFF.

Turning to this clone: An end of the junction differs from the germline gene, which may be a read error. Other DNA sequences in the same sample also yield this CDR3. This rearrangement joins TRBV27 to TRBJ2-7, with D uncertain. This CDR3 contains 13 residues. Germline CDR1 reads MNHEY; CDR2 reads SMNVEV (reference sequence). CDR3 in amino acids: CASSLSHSYEQYF. For the CDR3, the DNA is TGTGCCAGCAGTCTATCCCACTCCTACGAGCAGTACTTC.

The chain uses TRBV5-1 and TRBJ1-3; 9 bases line up with TRBD1. V gave up 4 bases and J gave up 4 bases; unmatched junction bases: 9. The germline V gene has CDR1 SGHRS and CDR2 YFSETQ. The CDR3 loop spans 16 amino acids. The CDR3 reads CASSITGGDPGNTIYF. The CDR3 bases are TGCGCCAGCAGCATCACAGGGGGCGATCCCGGAAACACCATATATTTT.

For the CDR3, the DNA is TGTGCCAGCAGCTTTCAAGTTGAGGAGCCCCAGCATTTT. It yields the protein CASSFQVEEPQHF. The rearrangement uses TRBV5-6 and TRBJ1-5; D uncertain. The CDR3 spans 13 residues. The V gene lost 2 bases and the J gene lost 8 bases, with 11 bases spanning the gap. Germline V gives CDR1 SGHDT, CDR2 YYEEEE.

The V gene is TRBV6-5, the J gene TRBJ2-2, with D hard to call. The CDR3 is 15 amino acids. The germline V gene has CDR1 MNHEY and CDR2 SVGAGI. V gave up 7 bases and J gave up 0 bases, with 12 bases separating them. CDR3: CASMEPAPNTGELFF. The CDR3 DNA is TGTGCCAGCATGGAGCCAGCGCCGAACACCGGGGAGCTGTTTTTT.

The chain carries TRBV18 and TRBJ1-1; the match to TRBD1 covers 12 bases. Germline V gives CDR1 KGHSH, CDR2 LQKENI. The V segment lost 6 bases and the J segment 4 bases; nucleotides outside the gene matches: 27. This CDR3 has 22 residues. The CDR3 region has the DNA TGTGCCAGCTCTCTTAGAGCGGGACAGGGGGCGACCTACCCGGGTAGAAGCACTGAAGCTTTCTTT. It specifies CASSLRAGQGATYPGRSTEAFF.

This clone was observed a single time. This sequence joins TRBV10-3 and TRBJ2-2, with a weak D call TRBD1 (6 bases). This CDR3 spans 13 amino acids. CDR1 and CDR2 (germline): ENHRY, SYGVKD. CDR3 loop: CTSGERDTGELFF. The CDR3 coding sequence is TGTACCTCAGGGGAAAGGGACACCGGGGAGCTGTTTTTT.

As regards this clone: One end of the junction varies from germline; a read error may be responsible. The genes are TRBV19 and TRBJ2-3; 7 bases are shared with TRBD1. Germline CDR1 and CDR2: LNHDA and SQIVND (reference sequence). The CDR3 is made up of 15 amino acids. The CDR3 DNA is TGTGCCAGTAGTATAGCAATAATCGGGACAGCTACGCAGTATTTT. Protein sequence: CASSIAIIGTATQYF.

There are a few counts of this clone. The chain has TRBV10-3 and TRBJ1-2, with TRBD1 matching over 8 bases. J was trimmed by 5 bases and V by 0 bases; bases with no gene match: 14. There are 18 residues in the CDR3. Germline CDR1 is ENHRY and CDR2 is SYGVKD. The CDR3 bases are TGTGCCATCAGTGAGTCTTCCCTACAGGGGGGCAACGGTTATGGCTACACCTTC. Its protein product is CAISESSLQGGNGYGYTF.

The chain has TRBV29-1 and TRBJ1-5; possible D gene TRBD1, 5 bases. With 4 bases removed from V and 1 base from J, the gap between germline ends came to 8 bases. Germline values: CDR1 SQVTM, CDR2 ANQGSEA. The CDR3 contains 13 residues. Here the CDR3 reads CSVAQGSNQPQHF. Written as DNA, the CDR3 is TGCAGCGTTGCCCAGGGAAGCAATCAGCCCCAGCATTTT.

The gene calls are TRBV5-6 and TRBJ1-2, with 11 bases that match TRBD1. The V and J ends lost 2 bases and 5 bases, in that order; junction bases with no gene match: 5. Germline lookup yields CDR1 SGHDT and CDR2 YYEEEE. The CDR3 covers 15 residues. The CDR3 here is CASSFPGTGGYGYTF. CDR3 DNA: TGTGCCAGCAGCTTTCCCGGGACAGGGGGATATGGCTACACCTTC.

The chain couples TRBV6-5 to TRBJ2-2; possibly TRBD1 for D (5 bases). CDR1 is MNHEY, CDR2 SVGAGI, per germline. Deletions cut 7 bases from V and 0 bases from J, with 12 bases between. This CDR3 comprises 15 residues. CDR3 DNA: TGTGCCAGCACTCGGACACCCGCGAACACCGGGGAGCTGTTTTTT. Protein: CASTRTPANTGELFF.

The genes are TRBV6-5 and TRBJ2-2; TRBD1 agrees at 9 bases. The CDR3 is made up of 15 amino acids. With V trimmed by 4 bases and J by 5 bases, 5 bases remained unmatched. Germline values: CDR1 MNHEY, CDR2 SVGAGI. This CDR3 reads CASSSRQGVTGELFF. The CDR3 coding sequence is TGTGCCAGCAGTTCGCGACAGGGGGTGACCGGGGAGCTGTTTTTT.

CDR3 protein: CARGQSHNEQFF. CDR3 DNA: TGTGCCAGGGGACAGAGCCACAATGAGCAGTTCTTC. The chain combines TRBV2 with TRBJ2-1; 7 nucleotides agree with TRBD1. J was trimmed by 5 bases and V by 9 bases; bases with no gene match: 4. The CDR3 runs to 12 residues. CDR1 and CDR2 from the germline V gene are SNHLY and FYNNEI.

The chain links TRBV5-4 to TRBJ2-5; 13 bases are shared with TRBD2. The CDR3 totals 15 residues. The germline V gene has CDR1 SGHNT and CDR2 YYREEE (reference sequence). With 6 bases clipped from V and 5 bases from J, the junction kept 7 bases outside the gene matches. In DNA, the CDR3 is TGTGCCAGCACCGAACTAGCGGGGGGGCCCGAGACCCAGTACTTC. It yields the protein CASTELAGGPETQYF.

V gene TRBV14 combines with J gene TRBJ2-2; 8 bases align to TRBD2. Germline V gives CDR1 SGHDN, CDR2 FVKESK. This CDR3 spans 15 amino acids. Germline trimming cut 4 bases from V and 4 bases from J; bases unmatched to any gene: 5. As DNA, the CDR3 is TGTGCCAGCAGCCCCGTAGCGGGACTCACCGGGGAGCTGTTTTTT. Its protein product is CASSPVAGLTGELFF.